Below, 26 T cell receptor beta chains from the same sample are listed, as sequenced in a study of blood T cell repertoires in COVID-19. Sequencing was performed with immunoSEQ multiplex PCR; in TCRdb, only in-frame clones are kept and a portion is missing. This table holds under 250,000 clones, 85% to 90% found once. Sequences were obtained from peripheral blood. Receptors were obtained from a man aged 45-60 years with COVID-19, enrolled during active disease.

This rearrangement joins TRBV6-6 to TRBJ2-2, with D tentatively TRBD2 (6 bases). Germline values: CDR1 MNHNY, CDR2 SVGAGI (reference sequence). The CDR3 runs to 14 residues. Trimming cost V 8 bases and J 1 base, with 11 bases left between them. CDR3 in DNA: TGTGCCAGCCTGGTGGGGGGGAACACCGGGGAGCTGTTTTTT. Protein product: CASLVGGNTGELFF.

The rearrangement joins TRBV6-2 or TRBV6-3 to TRBJ2-7; D possibly corresponds to TRBD1 (5 bases). Trimming took 4 bases from V and 4 from J, leaving 11 bases between them. Per germline, CDR1 MNHEY and CDR2 SVGEGT. The CDR3 consists of 13 residues. CDR3 in amino acids: CASSFSGSYEQYF. The CDR3 DNA reads as TGTGCCAGCAGTTTTTCAGGGTCGTACGAGCAGTACTTC.

The V gene is TRBV9, the J gene TRBJ1-4, with D possibly being TRBD1 (6 bases). The CDR3 has 15 amino acids. Germline lookup yields CDR1 SGDLS and CDR2 YYNGEE. Trimming stripped 3 bases from V and 5 bases from J, with 14 bases between. The CDR3 region has the DNA TGTGCCAGCAGCGCTGGGACAAGCCAAAATGAAAAACTGTTTTTT. This gives the protein CASSAGTSQNEKLFF.

The rearrangement links TRBV30 to TRBJ2-5; D remains ambiguous. Between the trimmed V and J ends, which lost 0 bases and 5 bases, there was a span of 10 bases. The CDR3 covers 13 residues. CDR1 is GTSNPN, CDR2 SVGIG, per germline (reference sequence). Written as DNA, the CDR3 is TGTGCCTGGAGTGTAGTATCCGGGGAGACCCAGTACTTC. Translation gives CAWSVVSGETQYF.

This clone was detected once. CDR3 sequence reads: CASSLVQGWYNEQFF. The CDR3 DNA reads as TGTGCCAGCAGCTTAGTCCAGGGATGGTACAATGAGCAGTTCTTC. The V and J genes are TRBV7-2 and TRBJ2-1; D might be TRBD1 (5 bases). V was clipped by 1 base and J by 4 bases, with 11 bases between them. Germline CDR1 SGHTA, CDR2 FQGNSA. This CDR3 region has 15 residues.

The chain has TRBV7-8 and TRBJ1-3; D is unclear. Trimming left V 6 bases short and J 2 bases short, with 11 bases between. The CDR3 loop spans 14 amino acids. CDR1 and CDR2 (germline): SGHVS, FQNEAQ. This chain's CDR3 is CASSGGVAGNTIYF. DNA for the CDR3: TGTGCCAGCAGTGGCGGGGTGGCTGGAAACACCATATATTTT.

Only one count was recorded for this clone. J is TRBJ1-1 and V is TRBV3-1 (or the pseudogene TRBV3-2); 7 nucleotides line up with TRBD1. Germline CDR1 reads LGHDT; CDR2 reads YNNKEL (reference sequence). This CDR3 comprises 16 residues. The V gene end was trimmed by 0 bases and the J gene end by 2 bases; junction bases not matched to a gene: 6. The CDR3 spells CASSQEQQGTNTEAFF. The CDR3 bases are TGTGCCAGCAGCCAAGAACAACAGGGGACAAACACTGAAGCTTTCTTT.

The chain has TRBV7-9 and TRBJ2-3; no clear D gene. Germline assignment: CDR1 SEHNR and CDR2 FQNEAQ (reference sequence). Trimming pared 4 bases from V and 6 bases from J, leaving 8 bases between. The CDR3 covers 12 residues. CDR3 loop: CASSSSRDTQYF. In DNA form, the CDR3 reads TGTGCCAGCAGCTCGTCCCGGGATACGCAGTATTTT.

CDR3 protein: CASSTGFEQFF. The CDR3, as DNA: TGTGCCAGCAGTACAGGGTTCGAGCAGTTCTTC. The genes are TRBV6-5 and TRBJ2-1, with TRBD1 as a possible D gene (6 bases). Germline CDR1 MNHEY, CDR2 SVGAGI. V lost 5 bases and J 10 bases, leaving 9 bases between the germline ends. This CDR3 contains 11 residues.

The chain links TRBV5-6 to TRBJ1-2, with TRBD1 identical over 7 bases. In germline, CDR1 is SGHDT, CDR2 YYEEEE. CDR3 length: 13 amino acids. Trimming at V came to 4 bases and at J to 3 bases, leaving 3 bases not matched to a gene. The CDR3 sequence is CASSRGQHYGYTF. CDR3 DNA sequence: TGTGCCAGCAGCCGGGGACAGCACTATGGCTACACCTTC. Supplemented by reference TRBV5-6 and TRBJ1-2, the full variable domain reads DAGVTQSPTHLIKTRGQQVTLRCSPKSGHDTVSWYQQALGQGPQFIFQYYEEEERQRGNFPDRFSGHQFPNYSSELNVNALLLGDSALYLCASSRGQHYGYTFGSGTRLTVV.

J is TRBJ1-3 and V is TRBV28, with D unclear. CDR1 MDHEN and CDR2 SYDVKM come from the germline V gene. With 8 bases removed from V and 9 bases from J, the gap between germline ends came to 11 bases. The CDR3 totals 11 residues. The CDR3 nucleotides are TGTGCCAGCCATTCGAGTGGCACCATATATTTT. Its protein product is CASHSSGTIYF.

This clone has only one observation. The chain's CDR3 is CASSQDRAGGETQYF. The CDR3 region has the DNA TGTGCCAGCAGCCAAGATAGGGCAGGGGGAGAGACCCAGTACTTC. V gene TRBV3-1 (or the pseudogene TRBV3-2) combines with J gene TRBJ2-5; 7 bases fit TRBD1. CDR1 is LGHDT, CDR2 YNNKEL, per germline (reference sequence). CDR3 length equals 15 residues. V lost 0 bases to trimming and J lost 4 bases; unmatched junction nucleotides: 5.

The V and J genes are TRBV5-1 and TRBJ2-1; D might be TRBD2 (6 bases). The germline V and J ends were trimmed by 0 bases and 6 bases, with 7 bases remaining between them. Per germline, CDR1 SGHRS and CDR2 YFSETQ. There are 13 residues in the CDR3. CDR3 sequence: CASSLVGGNEQFF. CDR3 DNA: TGCGCCAGCAGCTTGGTGGGGGGCAATGAGCAGTTCTTC. Supplemented by reference TRBV5-1 and TRBJ2-1, the full variable domain reads KAGVTQTPRYLIKTRGQQVTLSCSPISGHRSVSWYQQTPGQGLQFLFEYFSETQRNKGNFPGRFSGRQFSNSRSEMNVSTLELGDSALYLCASSLVGGNEQFFGPGTRLTVL.

V usage is TRBV19 and J usage is TRBJ1-3; D is perhaps TRBD1 (6 bases). CDR3 size: 17 residues. Germline V gives CDR1 LNHDA, CDR2 SQIVND (reference sequence). V was trimmed by 8 bases and J by 7 bases, leaving 27 bases between them. This chain's CDR3 is CASFTATGTLWGNTIYF. For the CDR3, the DNA is TGTGCCAGTTTCACCGCGACCGGGACACTTTGGGGGAACACCATATATTTT.

The CDR3 loop is CASSAGYDTGELFF. Written as DNA, the CDR3 is TGTGCCAGCAGCGCAGGGTATGACACCGGGGAGCTGTTTTTT. The chain combines TRBV11-2 with TRBJ2-2, with D possibly matching TRBD1 (5 bases). The CDR3 totals 14 residues. Germline V gene data show CDR1 as SGHAT and CDR2 as FQNNGV. Trimming cost V 5 bases and J 3 bases, with 10 bases left between them.

The chain recombines TRBV21-1 with TRBJ2-6; TRBD1, as called in the table, went unchecked against the DNA. TRBV21-1 is deemed a pseudogene. The CDR3 runs to 18 residues. In DNA, the CDR3 is TGTGCCAGCAGCTCCAGTGGGGGCGGAAGCTCTGGGGCCAACGTCCTGACTTTC. It codes for CASSSSGGGSSGANVLTF.

The chain couples TRBV10-3 to TRBJ2-7; no definite D call. The germline V gene has CDR1 ENHRY and CDR2 SYGVKD. V lost 11 bases and J lost 2, with 13 bases in between. CDR3 length: 12 residues. The chain's CDR3 is CASAGDAYEQYF. The CDR3 DNA sequence: TGTGCCTCTGCCGGAGATGCCTACGAGCAGTACTTC.

The chain links TRBV27 to TRBJ2-7; the D is unclear. V was pared by 3 bases and J by 5 bases, with 5 bases between. CDR3 size: 11 residues. Germline assignment: CDR1 MNHEY and CDR2 SMNVEV (reference sequence). Written as DNA, the CDR3 is TGTGCCAGCAGTTTGAGCCACGAGCAGTACTTC. Translation: CASSLSHEQYF.

This sequence joins TRBV7-2 and TRBJ1-5, with 8 bases lining up with TRBD1. Germline V lookup: CDR1 SGHTA, CDR2 FQGNSA. The CDR3 contains 14 residues. With 5 bases clipped from V and 7 bases from J, the junction kept 7 bases outside the gene matches. CDR3 in DNA: TGTGCCAGCAGCCCACCGACAGGGGCACAGCCCCAGCATTTT. Protein sequence: CASSPPTGAQPQHF.

This rearrangement joins TRBV19 to TRBJ2-7; the D gene is possibly TRBD1 (5 bases). CDR1 LNHDA and CDR2 SQIVND come from the germline V gene (reference sequence). There are 13 residues in the CDR3. V lost 5 bases and J 0 bases, leaving 8 bases between the germline ends. The CDR3 reads CASSLTGSYEQYF. The CDR3 DNA follows: TGTGCCAGTAGTCTCACAGGCTCCTACGAGCAGTACTTC.

The chain employs TRBV29-1 and TRBJ2-5; D possibly corresponds to TRBD2 (6 bases). The V end was cut by 3 bases, the J end by 5 bases, with 16 bases between. The CDR3 consists of 14 residues. CDR1 is SQVTM, CDR2 ANQGSEA, per germline. For the CDR3, the DNA is TGCAGCGTTGATGGTGCGGGGCGCCCGGAGACCCAGTACTTC. This encodes CSVDGAGRPETQYF. The whole variable domain, filled in from reference TRBV29-1 and TRBJ2-5, reads SAVISQKPSRDICQRGTSLTIQCQVDSQVTMMFWYRQQPGQSLTLIATANQGSEATYESGFVIDKFPISRPNLTFSTLTVSNMSPEDSSIYLCSVDGAGRPETQYFGPGTRLLVL.

The CDR3 DNA reads TGTGCCAGCAACTCCCGGTGGAGGGGAGACACCGGGGAGCTGTTTTTT. Amino acid sequence: CASNSRWRGDTGELFF. This chain joins TRBV5-6 and TRBJ2-2, with D perhaps TRBD2 (6 bases). The V end lost 6 bases, the J end lost 3 bases, and 18 bases lay between the germline ends. The CDR3 runs to 16 residues. Germline assignment: CDR1 SGHDT and CDR2 YYEEEE.

CDR3 nucleotides: TGTGCCAGCAGCGTAAAAGGAGGTGCCGACAATGAGCAGTTCTTC. Its protein is CASSVKGGADNEQFF. J is TRBJ2-1 and V is TRBV9; D perhaps matches TRBD2 (5 bases). This CDR3 is built from 15 residues. The germline V gene encodes CDR1 SGDLS and CDR2 YYNGEE. V gave up 1 base and J gave up 5 bases, with 13 bases separating them. The entire variable domain, with the rest obtained from reference TRBV9 and TRBJ2-1, is as follows: DSGVTQTPKHLITATGQRVTLRCSPRSGDLSVYWYQQSLDQGLQFLIQYYNGEERAKGNILERFSAQQFPDLHSELNLSSLELGDSALYFCASSVKGGADNEQFFGPGTRLTVL.

The gene calls are TRBV5-6 and TRBJ1-1, with TRBD1 as a possible D gene (6 bases). Germline assignment: CDR1 SGHDT and CDR2 YYEEEE. Deletions cut 1 base from V and 1 base from J, with 14 bases between. This CDR3 contains 16 residues. The CDR3 DNA sequence: TGTGCCAGCAGCTTGACCGCTGACAGGTGGAACACTGAAGCTTTCTTT. Translated, it gives CASSLTADRWNTEAFF.

J is TRBJ2-5 and V is TRBV14; 12 bases match TRBD2. In germline, CDR1 is SGHDN, CDR2 FVKESK. With V trimmed by 4 bases and J by 1 base, 1 base remained unmatched. The CDR3 has 15 residues. The CDR3 bases are TGTGCCAGCAGCCGACTAGCGGGAGTCCAAGAGACCCAGTACTTC. The encoded protein is CASSRLAGVQETQYF.

The V gene is TRBV11-3, the J gene TRBJ1-1, with D hard to call. Germline CDR1 SGHNT, CDR2 YENEEA. The CDR3 length is 13 residues. V was pared by 2 bases and J by 2 bases, with 6 bases between. The CDR3 loop is CASSLRRNTEAFF. CDR3 bases: TGTGCCAGCAGCTTACGGAGAAACACTGAAGCTTTCTTT.